The 10 T cell receptor beta chains presented below share a single source sample, sequenced in a study of identical twins. TCRdb itself ran the 5' RACE reads through MiXCR, one entry per CDR3 protein. This table holds 1.5 million to 2 million distinct CDR3 sequences, roughly 35% found once. Specimen: cord blood. Receptor source: a newborn girl in good health.

V gene TRBV11-3 combines with J gene TRBJ2-1, with 8 bases that match TRBD2. CDR3 size: 15 residues. The V segment lost 4 bases and the J segment 3 bases; nucleotides outside the gene matches: 5. CDR1 and CDR2 (germline): SGHNT, YENEEA. The CDR3 loop reads CASSSAGESYNEQFF. The CDR3 DNA is TGTGCCAGCAGCTCAGCGGGAGAAAGCTACAATGAGCAGTTCTTC. The whole variable domain, remainder taken from reference TRBV11-3 and TRBJ2-1, is EAGVVQSPRYKIIEKKQPVAFWCNPISGHNTLYWYLQNLGQGPELLIRYENEEAVDDSQLPKDRFSAERLKGVDSTLKIQPAELGDSAVYLCASSSAGESYNEQFFGPGTRLTVL.

This sequence joins TRBV7-2 and TRBJ2-3; D is uncertain. This CDR3 is 15 amino acids long. CDR1 and CDR2 (germline): SGHTA, FQGNSA. Trimming cost V 5 bases and J 4 bases, with 16 bases left between them. The chain's CDR3 is CASSPASYGPDTQYF. For the CDR3, the DNA is TGTGCCAGCAGCCCCGCTAGTTACGGGCCAGATACGCAGTATTTT.

J is TRBJ2-1 and V is TRBV10-1; D unresolved. CDR1 is WNHNN and CDR2 is SYGVQD in the germline V gene (reference sequence). Between the trimmed V and J ends, which lost 4 bases and 2 bases, there was a span of 9 bases. The CDR3 has 14 amino acids. CDR3 amino acids: CASSGGYPYNEQFF. The CDR3 coding sequence is TGCGCCAGCAGTGGAGGTTATCCCTACAATGAGCAGTTCTTC.

About this clonotype: A read error may be the cause here, since a much bigger clone is one base away. The V and J genes are TRBV3-1 and TRBJ2-1; D unresolved. The last part of the DNA fits TRBJ2-7 better; the J call may be wrong. Germline values: CDR1 LGHDT, CDR2 YNNKEL (reference sequence). This CDR3 contains 16 residues. The CDR3 is CASSSNLLSSYNEQYF. Here the CDR3 DNA reads TGTGCCAGCAGTTCCAACCTTTTAAGCTCCTACAATGAGCAGTACTTC.

This sequence joins TRBV5-8 and TRBJ2-1; 9 positions agree with TRBD1. Germline assignment: CDR1 SGHTS and CDR2 YDEGEE. This CDR3 spans 16 amino acids. Trimming cost V 0 bases and J 4 bases; bases outside gene matches: 5. The CDR3 reads CASSLGDRAGYNEQFF. CDR3 nucleotides: TGTGCCAGCAGCTTGGGGGACAGGGCGGGGTACAATGAGCAGTTCTTC.

This clonotype showed up just a few times. The chain employs TRBV25-1 and TRBJ1-2, with D possibly matching TRBD1 (5 bases). The CDR3 is made up of 15 amino acids. V lost 2 bases to trimming and J lost 4 bases, with 14 bases between them. Germline lookup yields CDR1 MGHDK and CDR2 SYGVNS. CDR3 nucleotide sequence: TGTGCCAGCAGTGAAAATCGGGGGAGATTCTATGGCTACACCTTC. Its protein product is CASSENRGRFYGYTF.

The chain is built from TRBV28 and TRBJ2-1; 9 bases line up with TRBD2. The J call may be faulty, since TRBJ2-7 better matches the DNA end. The CDR3 sequence is 14 residues long. The germline V gene has CDR1 MDHEN and CDR2 SYDVKM. The CDR3 spells CASISGSSYNEQYF. In nucleotides, the CDR3 is TGTGCCAGCATTAGCGGGAGCTCCTACAATGAGCAGTACTTC.

This clonotype was found a few times. This chain connects TRBV12-5 to TRBJ1-2; the match to TRBD1 covers 8 bases. The CDR3 has 16 amino acids. J was trimmed by 6 bases and V by 1 base; bases with no gene match: 10. Germline CDR1 reads LGHNT; CDR2 reads FRNRAP. The CDR3 here is CASGLGDSGGLNGYTF. In nucleotides, the CDR3 is TGTGCTAGTGGTTTGGGAGACTCAGGGGGCTTGAATGGCTACACCTTC.

The chain uses TRBV10-2 and TRBJ2-1, with 9 bases aligning to TRBD2. The germline CDR1 and CDR2 sequences are WSHSY and SAAADI. Losses at the gene ends were 5 bases for V and 5 bases for J; bases not matched to a gene: 13. The CDR3 is made up of 17 amino acids. The CDR3 nucleotides are TGCGCCAGCAGTCGAGCGGGAGGCTACTTATTAAACAATGAGCAGTTCTTC. This sequence encodes CASSRAGGYLLNNEQFF.

The chain uses TRBV30 and TRBJ1-1, with D unresolved. The CDR3 length is 14 residues. Germline CDR1 and CDR2: GTSNPN and SVGIG (reference sequence). V was pared by 0 bases and J by 6 bases, with 14 bases between. The CDR3 region is CAWSVEAPAAEAFF. CDR3 sequence (DNA): TGTGCCTGGAGTGTCGAGGCACCGGCGGCTGAAGCTTTCTTT.